Presented here are 13 T cell receptor beta chains from one specimen sequenced in a study of blood T cells in healthy people across ages. A second PCR of about 7 to 11 cycles used a sample-barcoded 5' primer and a J-beta primer mix. In TCRdb, the 5' RACE reads were re-called with MiXCR into one record per CDR3 protein. The table lists more than 900,000 distinct CDR3 sequences, 29% of them singletons, with 10% in the top ten. The same data also went into a second study, on T cells of mothers and their children.

The source material was blood. The receptors stem from a woman aged 35 to 49 in good health.

This clonotype occurred a few times. A read error is possible here, since a much larger clone lies one base away. The rearrangement joins TRBV20-1 to TRBJ2-7, with no clear D. The CDR3 consists of 12 residues. Germline CDR1 reads DFQATT; CDR2 reads SNEGSKA (reference sequence). The V end was cut by 4 bases, the J end by 2 bases, with 9 bases between. Here the CDR3 reads CSAIGPAYEQYF. The CDR3 DNA reads TGCAGTGCTATAGGCCCAGCCTACGAGCAGTACTTC.

This clonotype appeared a few times. This chain joins TRBV7-2 and TRBJ1-4; perhaps TRBD1 as D (5 bases). The CDR3 has 15 amino acids. The V gene lost 5 bases and the J gene lost 7 bases, with 17 bases spanning the gap. In germline, CDR1 is SGHTA, CDR2 FQGNSA. The CDR3 spells CASSPGAHRGEKLFF. As DNA, the CDR3 is TGTGCCAGCAGCCCCGGGGCGCATAGGGGTGAAAAACTGTTTTTT. The full variable domain, with the rest looked up from reference TRBV7-2 and TRBJ1-4, is GAGVSQSPSNKVTEKGKDVELRCDPISGHTALYWYRQSLGQGLEFLIYFQGNSAPDKSGLPSDRFSAERTGGSVSTLTIQRTQQEDSAVYLCASSPGAHRGEKLFFGSGTQLSVL.

CDR3 coding DNA: TGTGCCAGCAGCGACGTCGGACAGGGAGACTATGGCTACACCTTC. This encodes CASSDVGQGDYGYTF. The chain has TRBV7-9 and TRBJ1-2; 8 nucleotides line up with TRBD1. V trimming: 5 bases; J trimming: 3 bases; junction bases outside the gene matches: 8. Germline CDR1 reads SEHNR; CDR2 reads FQNEAQ (reference sequence). The CDR3 totals 15 residues.

Of note for this clonotype: A junction boundary mismatches the germline segment, possibly from a read error. The chain carries TRBV5-5 and TRBJ1-5; 7 bases agree with TRBD1. The CDR3 spans 16 residues. Germline values: CDR1 SGHKS, CDR2 YYEKEE (reference sequence). The CDR3, as DNA: TGTGACAGCAGCTTGGTCCCCGGACAGGGCAATCAGCCCCAGCATTTT. Its protein is CDSSLVPGQGNQPQHF.

The chain combines TRBV4-1 with TRBJ2-5; 10 bases are a match to TRBD2. Near its end, the DNA agrees better with TRBJ2-7, so the J call may be wrong. The CDR3 extends over 16 amino acids. CDR1 is MGHRA, CDR2 YSYEKL, per germline. This chain's CDR3 is CASSQALAGGGYEQYF. CDR3 sequence (DNA): TGCGCCAGCAGCCAAGCATTAGCGGGAGGTGGCTACGAGCAGTACTTC.

This clonotype occurred many times. The chain has TRBV5-1 and TRBJ2-5; D is undetermined. Trimming took 0 bases from V and 1 from J, leaving 10 bases between them. The CDR3 totals 15 residues. Germline CDR1 and CDR2: SGHRS and YFSETQ. The CDR3 protein is CASSLETWLQETQYF. In DNA, the CDR3 is TGCGCCAGCAGCTTGGAAACCTGGCTCCAAGAGACCCAGTACTTC.

The CDR3, as DNA: TGTGCCAGCAGCTCATACACCGGGACGGGTACTGAAGCTTTCTTT. Amino acids: CASSSYTGTGTEAFF. This rearrangement joins TRBV7-2 to TRBJ1-1; TRBD1 might be the D (5 bases). The germline gives CDR1 SGHTA, CDR2 FQGNSA. V gave up 4 bases and J gave up 5 bases, with 17 bases separating them. This CDR3 has 15 amino acids.

The chain has TRBV24-1 and TRBJ1-1; 7 positions agree with TRBD1. The CDR3 totals 13 residues. Germline V gene data show CDR1 as KGHDR and CDR2 as SFDVKD. The ends lost 7 bases at V and 3 bases at J; junction bases unmatched: 4. CDR3 loop: CATRGTEDTEAFF. The CDR3 nucleotides read TGTGCCACCAGGGGGACAGAGGACACTGAAGCTTTCTTT.

V usage is TRBV28 and J usage is TRBJ2-7; no definite D call. With 4 bases removed from V and 6 bases from J, the gap between germline ends came to 16 bases. CDR1 is MDHEN, CDR2 SYDVKM, per germline. This CDR3 spans 14 amino acids. The DNA for the CDR3 is TGTGCCAGCAGTTCACCCCGGTTTCGCGGCGAGCAGTACTTC. Amino acid sequence: CASSSPRFRGEQYF.

A remark on this clonotype: This could be a read error, since a much larger clone is one nucleotide away. The rearrangement links TRBV29-1 to TRBJ2-4; D is uncertain. This CDR3 is built from 12 residues. The germline V and J ends were trimmed by 2 bases and 13 bases, with 15 bases remaining between them. Germline V gene lookup returns CDR1 SQVTM and CDR2 ANQGSEA. The CDR3 region has the DNA TGCAGCGTTGAAACGGGTGCGGTCGGGCAGTACTTC. This translates into CSVETGAVGQYF.

V is TRBV12-3 or TRBV12-4 and J is TRBJ2-4; no firm D call. V was shortened by 3 bases and J by 0 bases, with 6 bases between the two germline ends. The length of the CDR3 is 14 residues. The DNA for the CDR3 is TGTGCCAGCAGTTTGCGAGAAGCCAAAAACATTCAGTACTTC. This codes for CASSLREAKNIQYF.

This clonotype has more than one count but fewer than ten. The chain has TRBV28 and TRBJ2-3; 9 bases align to TRBD1. Germline V gene lookup returns CDR1 MDHEN and CDR2 SYDVKM. V gave up 4 bases and J gave up 4 bases; unmatched junction bases: 6. The CDR3 sequence is 15 residues long. The CDR3 loop is CASSSDRGGADTQYF. In DNA form, the CDR3 reads TGTGCCAGCAGTTCGGACAGGGGAGGGGCAGATACGCAGTATTTT. Full variable domain (remainder filled in from reference TRBV28 and TRBJ2-3): DVKVTQSSRYLVKRTGEKVFLECVQDMDHENMFWYRQDPGLGLRLIYFSYDVKMKEKGDIPEGYSVSREKKERFSLILESASTNQTSMYLCASSSDRGGADTQYFGPGTRLTVL.

The chain recombines TRBV5-6 with TRBJ1-4, with 9 bases aligning to TRBD1. This CDR3 has 14 amino acids. Germline values: CDR1 SGHDT, CDR2 YYEEEE. Unmatched junction bases numbered 1, after V lost 3 bases and J lost 4 bases. The CDR3 nucleotides read TGTGCCAGCAGCTGGACAGGGGTTAATGAAAAACTGTTTTTT. Translated: CASSWTGVNEKLFF.